Sequencing of this T cell receptor (beta chain) was carried out in a study of shared clonotypes between healthy human individuals. Study-wide background: Per donor, CD8 memory used one plate, CD8 naive used two, CD4 memory used three and CD4 naive used three.

V dropped 6 bases and J dropped 0 bases, with 12 bases sitting between them. The CDR3 extends over 16 amino acids. CDR1 and CDR2 from the germline V gene are MNHEY and SMNVEV (reference sequence). Libraries were prepared by immunoSEQ multiplex PCR; TCRdb keeps only in-frame clonotypes and omits some of them. In the table there are about 2.2 million clones, about 93% of which are singletons. The study, taken as a whole, reports: The researchers took only blood, and tissue repertoires probably look different.

The sample holds one count of this clone. Its specificity is unknown. Naive CD8 cells lacked CD45RO and underwent positive selection for CCR7, leaving out terminally differentiated effector memory CD45RA+ cells. This receptor was identified in a man younger than 30 in good health. Some clones in this sample may be carry-over from other donors' samples. The sequencing sample was made of naive CD8+ T cells from PBMCs. The V call is TRBV27, the J call TRBJ2-6, with no clear D. The CDR3 spells CASRPHESSGANVLTF. CDR3 nucleotide sequence: TGTGCCAGCAGGCCCCATGAGTCCTCTGGGGCCAACGTCCTGACTTTC. The complete variable domain, with remaining parts taken from reference TRBV27 and TRBJ2-6, reads EAQVTQNPRYLITVTGKKLTVTCSQNMNHEYMSWYRQDPGLGLRQIYYSMNVEVTDKGDVPEGYKVSRKEKRNFPLILESPSPNQTSLYFCASRPHESSGANVLTFGAGSRLTVL.